The T cell receptor (beta chain) described here comes from a study of OX40 agonist ivuxolimab in advanced cancers. Study-level information: Age averaged around 54 years (range roughly 20 to 90), and 82.7% were male. Study findings and constraints: There was clonal expansion of CD4+ and CD8+ blood T cells by week 6 at 0.1 to 3.0 mg/kg. Averaged across samples, CD8+ T cells carried more expanded clones than CD4+ did.

Blood got drawn at baseline, again on cycle 4 day 1, and then on cycle 7 day 1. This clone has only a few counts. What it recognizes is unknown. Per the germline V gene, CDR1 is SNHLY and CDR2 is FYNNEI. V lost 5 bases, J lost 5 bases, and 15 bases lay in between. The CDR3 totals 15 residues. Assay used: immunoSEQ multiplex PCR; TCRdb lists only in-frame clones, some missing. The data hold 15,000 to 20,000 clones, with roughly 73% observed a single time. The receptor comes from an adult with an advanced solid tumor such as melanoma, head and neck, liver or kidney cancer. The V gene is TRBV2, the J gene TRBJ1-4; unclear D gene. The starting material was CD4+ or CD8+ T cells sorted from blood, obtained in a trial of the OX40 agonist ivuxolimab. The DNA of the CDR3 is TGTGCCAGCAGTCAGCTCAGAGACGGCAATGAAAAACTGTTTTTT. Encoded protein: CASSQLRDGNEKLFF.